What follows are 18 T cell receptor beta chains derived from one specimen sequenced in a study of neoadjuvant anti-PD-1 for oral cavity cancer. This sample's time point: after neoadjuvant nivolumab, at surgical resection. Clones were sequenced by immunoSEQ multiplex PCR, and TCRdb holds only the in-frame ones, with some missing. This sample has approximately 15,000 clones, with roughly 40% found just once. The material was tumor tissue, obtained after nivolumab (anti-PD-1) treatment. All receptors derive from a person aged 35 to 85 with oral cavity squamous cell carcinoma.

This clone was seen more than once but under ten times. The chain uses TRBV6-5 and TRBJ2-5; D is ambiguous. Germline-derived CDR1 and CDR2 are MNHEY and SVGAGI. The CDR3 consists of 11 residues. V was shortened by 6 bases and J by 4 bases, with 6 bases between the two germline ends. CDR3 amino acids: CASSFGETQYF. Here the CDR3 DNA reads TGTGCCAGCAGCTTCGGAGAGACCCAGTACTTC.

The gene calls are TRBV4-3 and TRBJ1-5, with 7 bases fitting TRBD1. Germline CDR1 LGHNA, CDR2 YSLEER. This CDR3 spans 15 amino acids. V lost 4 bases to trimming and J lost 5 bases; unmatched junction nucleotides: 8. In DNA form, the CDR3 reads TGCGCCAGCAGCCGGGACTCCCAGGGGGATCAGCCCCAGCATTTT. Translated, it gives CASSRDSQGDQPQHF.

The chain has TRBV5-3 and TRBJ2-5, with D possibly matching TRBD2 (5 bases). TRBV5-3 is an ORF, with its function uncertain. The germline V and J ends were trimmed by 8 bases and 5 bases, with 16 bases remaining between them. The CDR3 is 13 amino acids. The chain's CDR3 is CASNEGWRETQYF. In DNA form, the CDR3 reads TGTGCCAGCAACGAAGGGTGGAGGGAGACCCAGTACTTC.

In this sample, this clone turned up many times. The rearrangement uses TRBV4-3 and TRBJ1-2, with a tentative D call TRBD1 (5 bases). Germline CDR1 is LGHNA and CDR2 is YSLEER. V lost 0 bases and J 3 bases, leaving 14 bases between the germline ends. The CDR3 runs to 16 residues. The CDR3, as DNA: TGCGCCAGCAGCCAAGATTCGGGGCGACAGCACTATGGCTACACCTTC. Its translation: CASSQDSGRQHYGYTF.

This sequence joins TRBV6-5 and TRBJ2-5; no clear D gene. The germline V gene encodes CDR1 MNHEY and CDR2 SVGAGI. This CDR3 is built from 12 residues. Trimming left V 6 bases short and J 5 bases short, with 10 bases between. Written as DNA, the CDR3 is TGTGCCAGCAGCCCCCCGACCGAGACCCAGTACTTC. It is translated as CASSPPTETQYF.

The CDR3 loop is CASSLEGPGTF. CDR3 nucleotides: TGTGCCAGCAGCTTAGAAGGGCCGGGCACCTTC. V and J are TRBV7-8 and TRBJ1-2; D not resolved. The CDR3 sequence is 11 residues long. Trimming left V 1 base short and J 13 bases short, with 10 bases between. Germline V gives CDR1 SGHVS, CDR2 FQNEAQ. The whole variable domain, filled in from reference TRBV7-8 and TRBJ1-2, reads GAGVSQSPRYKVAKRGQDVALRCDPISGHVSLFWYQQALGQGPEFLTYFQNEAQLDKSGLPSDRFFAERPEGSVSTLKIQRTQQEDSAVYLCASSLEGPGTFGSGTRLTVV.

The chain uses TRBV19 and TRBJ1-1; D might be TRBD1 (5 bases). Looked up from germline, CDR1 is LNHDA and CDR2 is SQIVND (reference sequence). There are 14 residues in the CDR3. V lost 6 bases, J lost 1 base, and 12 bases lay in between. The CDR3 spells CASSHPGQNTEAFF. CDR3 nucleotides: TGTGCCAGTAGCCATCCGGGGCAGAACACTGAAGCTTTCTTT.

This clone has more than one count but fewer than ten. V gene TRBV6-1 combines with J gene TRBJ1-1, with TRBD1 matching over 8 bases. The germline CDR1 and CDR2 sequences are MNHNS and SASEGT. The CDR3 runs to 14 residues. Losses at the gene ends were 6 bases for V and 5 bases for J; bases not matched to a gene: 8. The CDR3 DNA reads TGTGCCAGCAGGGACAGGGCAAGAGGGACTGAAGCTTTCTTT. It yields the protein CASRDRARGTEAFF.

The chain recombines TRBV7-8 with TRBJ1-5, with D tentatively TRBD1 (6 bases). The CDR3 spans 16 residues. The V gene's germline CDR1 is SGHVS and CDR2 FQNEAQ. V was cut by 2 bases and J by 0 bases, with 11 bases left in between. The CDR3, as DNA: TGTGCCAGCAGCTTAAGGGGGTACTATAGCAATCAGCCCCAGCATTTT. Translating it yields CASSLRGYYSNQPQHF.

This clone was detected a few times. The chain is built from TRBV5-5 and TRBJ1-2, with D hard to call. The ends were cut back, 2 bases at V and 2 bases at J, with 7 bases in the middle. CDR1 and CDR2 from the germline V gene are SGHKS and YYEKEE (reference sequence). CDR3 size: 13 residues. CDR3 DNA sequence: TGTGCCAGCAGCTTCGACCAGAACTATGGCTACACCTTC. This sequence encodes CASSFDQNYGYTF.

The V call is TRBV25-1, the J call TRBJ2-3, with 8 bases lining up with TRBD1. CDR3 length equals 13 residues. Trimming removed 7 bases from V and 5 bases from J; junction bases left unmatched: 5. Looked up from germline, CDR1 is MGHDK and CDR2 is SYGVNS. The CDR3 nucleotides are TGTGCCAGCAAGCAGGGGGCGAAAGATACGCAGTATTTT. Protein: CASKQGAKDTQYF.

The rearrangement joins TRBV23-1 to TRBJ1-1; possible D gene TRBD1, 5 bases. TRBV23-1 is reported as an ORF; its role is uncertain. With 9 bases removed from V and 1 base from J, the gap between germline ends came to 9 bases. The CDR3 has 12 amino acids. CDR3 protein: CASKRGNTEAFF. DNA of the CDR3: TGCGCCAGTAAAAGGGGGAACACTGAAGCTTTCTTT.

This clone was observed a handful of times. The chain joins TRBV19 to TRBJ1-4, with D uncertain. V was shortened by 3 bases and J by 2 bases, with 7 bases between the two germline ends. The germline V gene has CDR1 LNHDA and CDR2 SQIVND (reference sequence). The length of the CDR3 is 14 residues. The CDR3 DNA is TGTGCCAGTAGTATGACGGGGACTAATGAAAAACTGTTTTTT. It translates to CASSMTGTNEKLFF.

This clone was detected only a few times. The chain combines TRBV19 with TRBJ1-6; tentatively, D is TRBD1 (6 bases). CDR1 is LNHDA and CDR2 is SQIVND in the germline V gene (reference sequence). This CDR3 has 15 amino acids. V dropped 3 bases and J dropped 7 bases, with 13 bases sitting between them. Here the CDR3 reads CASSMAGTPNSPLHF. For the CDR3, the DNA is TGTGCCAGTAGTATGGCGGGGACACCGAATTCACCCCTCCACTTT.

The V call is TRBV2, the J call TRBJ1-1, with D uncertain. The CDR3 extends over 13 amino acids. Germline CDR1 and CDR2: SNHLY and FYNNEI. The germline V and J ends were trimmed by 7 bases and 7 bases, with 16 bases remaining between them. The CDR3: CASKLVGPGEAFF. CDR3 bases: TGTGCCAGCAAGCTTGTCGGGCCAGGTGAAGCTTTCTTT. Variable domain in full (rest from reference TRBV2 and TRBJ1-1): EPEVTQTPSHQVTQMGQEVILRCVPISNHLYFYWYRQILGQKVEFLVSFYNNEISEKSEIFDDQFSVERPDGSNFTLKIRSTKLEDSAMYFCASKLVGPGEAFFGQGTRLTVV.

V gene TRBV5-1 combines with J gene TRBJ2-3; D unclear. The CDR3 runs 15 residues. The ends were cut back, 0 bases at V and 2 bases at J, with 10 bases in the middle. CDR1 is SGHRS and CDR2 is YFSETQ in the germline V gene. This chain's CDR3 is CASSLEGRPTDTQYF. The CDR3 nucleotides read TGCGCCAGCAGCTTGGAGGGCAGGCCCACAGATACGCAGTATTTT.

This clone was counted many times. Here the CDR3 reads CASGGTRVTDTQYF. CDR3 in DNA: TGTGCCAGCGGGGGAACGAGGGTCACAGATACGCAGTATTTT. This chain uses TRBV2 with TRBJ2-3; D could derive from TRBD1 or TRBD2 (5 bases each). From germline, CDR1 is SNHLY and CDR2 FYNNEI. The germline V and J ends were trimmed by 8 bases and 2 bases, with 14 bases remaining between them. The CDR3 covers 14 residues.

In this sample, this clone turned up a few times. The J gene is TRBJ1-1, the V gene TRBV28, with unresolved D. Trimming took 7 bases from V and 1 from J, leaving 4 bases between them. Looked up from germline, CDR1 is MDHEN and CDR2 is SYDVKM. The CDR3 is made up of 11 amino acids. CDR3 residues: CASKGNTEAFF. In nucleotides, the CDR3 is TGTGCCAGCAAGGGGAACACTGAAGCTTTCTTT.